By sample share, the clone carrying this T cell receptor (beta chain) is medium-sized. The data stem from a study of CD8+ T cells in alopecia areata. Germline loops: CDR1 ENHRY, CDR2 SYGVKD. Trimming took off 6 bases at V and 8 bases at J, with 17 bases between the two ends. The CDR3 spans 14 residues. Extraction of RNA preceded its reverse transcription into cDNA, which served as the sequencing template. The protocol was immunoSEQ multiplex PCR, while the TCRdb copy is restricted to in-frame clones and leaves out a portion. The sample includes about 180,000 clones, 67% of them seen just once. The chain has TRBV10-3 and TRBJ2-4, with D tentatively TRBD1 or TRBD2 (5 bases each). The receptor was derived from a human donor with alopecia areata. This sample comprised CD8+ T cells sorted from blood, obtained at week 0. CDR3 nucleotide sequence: TGTGCCATCAGCTTGGGACCGGACCGAGACATTCAGTACTTC. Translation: CAISLGPDRDIQYF.